The 17 T cell receptor beta chains listed next were all sequenced from one sample in a study of T cells in localized non-small cell lung cancer. Using immunoSEQ multiplex PCR, the repertoire was profiled, and TCRdb retains in-frame clones only, with some absent. The sample has approximately 29,000 clones, about nine tenths seen once; the top ten hold about 7%. The sample consisted of peripheral blood, taken before any cancer treatment. The source of these receptors is a male donor at least 60 years old with stage I lung adenocarcinoma.

This clone has just one count. The genes are TRBV13 and TRBJ2-2; D perhaps matches TRBD2 (5 bases). CDR1 is PRHDT, CDR2 FYEKMQ, per germline (reference sequence). Between the trimmed V and J ends, which lost 2 bases and 0 bases, there was a span of 10 bases. This CDR3 has 16 residues. CDR3 sequence reads: CASSLPSLPNTGELFF. CDR3 sequence (DNA): TGTGCCAGCAGCTTACCTAGCCTCCCGAACACCGGGGAGCTGTTTTTT.

J is TRBJ2-1 and V is TRBV4-3; 11 bases agree with TRBD1. The ends lost 0 bases at V and 7 bases at J; junction bases unmatched: 2. CDR1 and CDR2 from the germline V gene are LGHNA and YSLEER. The CDR3 is 15 amino acids. CDR3 residues: CASSQDGTGGNEQFF. The CDR3 coding sequence is TGCGCCAGCAGCCAAGATGGGACAGGGGGTAATGAGCAGTTCTTC.

V is TRBV5-6 and J is TRBJ2-7, with 8 bases aligning to TRBD1. Trimming took 7 bases from V and 0 from J; bases not matched to a gene: 6. Germline V gene lookup returns CDR1 SGHDT and CDR2 YYEEEE. The CDR3 extends over 14 amino acids. The CDR3 spells CASFDRGYSYEQYF. CDR3 DNA sequence: TGTGCCAGCTTCGACAGGGGCTACTCCTACGAGCAGTACTTC.

V usage is TRBV28 and J usage is TRBJ2-2; D tentatively reads TRBD1 or TRBD2 (6 bases each). The ends were cut back, 2 bases at V and 4 bases at J, with 14 bases in the middle. Germline CDR1 reads MDHEN; CDR2 reads SYDVKM. This CDR3 has 16 amino acids. The CDR3 sequence: CASSLPGGESTGELFF. The CDR3 DNA reads as TGTGCCAGCAGTTTACCCGGGGGCGAGAGCACCGGGGAGCTGTTTTTT.

This clone was counted a few times. The same CDR3 is also encoded by other DNA sequences in this sample. The rearrangement joins TRBV6-1 to TRBJ2-5, with D possibly being TRBD1 or TRBD2 (5 bases each). CDR1 is MNHNS and CDR2 is SASEGT in the germline V gene. There are 14 residues in the CDR3. Trimming shortened V by 1 base and J by 4 bases, and 10 bases separated the two germline ends. CDR3 amino acids: CASSEDPGRETQYF. The DNA for the CDR3 is TGTGCCAGCAGTGAAGACCCAGGGAGAGAGACCCAGTACTTC.

The chain carries TRBV29-1 and TRBJ1-1, with D uncertain. This CDR3 comprises 11 residues. Germline V CDR1 and CDR2: SQVTM, ANQGSEA. The V gene lost 5 bases and the J gene lost 3 bases, with 7 bases spanning the gap. The CDR3 region is CSVKGYTEAFF. The CDR3 DNA is TGCAGCGTTAAGGGATACACTGAAGCTTTCTTT.

The J gene is TRBJ2-1, the V gene TRBV28, with a possible D match to TRBD1 (6 bases). V was clipped by 2 bases and J by 6 bases, with 8 bases between them. CDR1 and CDR2 from the germline V gene are MDHEN and SYDVKM. The CDR3 totals 13 residues. The CDR3 loop is CASSLPGVNEQFF. For the CDR3, the DNA is TGTGCCAGCAGTTTACCAGGGGTCAATGAGCAGTTCTTC.

This chain links TRBV7-9 with TRBJ2-1; no reliable D call. The CDR3 covers 14 residues. V lost 3 bases, J lost 0 bases, and 6 bases lay in between. Germline V CDR1 and CDR2: SEHNR, FQNEAQ (reference sequence). The CDR3 DNA follows: TGTGCCAGCAGCTTTGGCGGCTCCTACAATGAGCAGTTCTTC. Its protein product is CASSFGGSYNEQFF.

As DNA, the CDR3 is TGTGCCAGTGCTCGAGAAGGGTGGTACACCGGGGAGCTGTTTTTT. Translated: CASAREGWYTGELFF. The chain joins TRBV19 to TRBJ2-2, with D uncertain. The CDR3 length is 15 residues. CDR1 and CDR2 from the germline V gene are LNHDA and SQIVND (reference sequence). Trimming removed 8 bases from V and 3 bases from J, with 16 bases in between.

V gene TRBV5-1 combines with J gene TRBJ1-1; no clear D. This CDR3 contains 14 residues. Looked up from germline, CDR1 is SGHRS and CDR2 is YFSETQ. Deletions cut 2 bases from V and 1 base from J, with 9 bases between. Here the CDR3 DNA reads TGCGCCAGCAGCTTACTAAGACGGAACACTGAAGCTTTCTTT. Its translation is CASSLLRRNTEAFF.

The chain employs TRBV7-8 and TRBJ2-1; 8 nucleotides line up with TRBD2. Germline lookup yields CDR1 SGHVS and CDR2 FQNEAQ. The CDR3 loop spans 15 amino acids. With 0 bases clipped from V and 10 bases from J, the junction kept 8 bases outside the gene matches. CDR3 nucleotides: TGTGCCAGCAGCTTAGCCCTAGGGACTAGTCAAGAGCAGTTCTTC. Amino acid sequence: CASSLALGTSQEQFF.

V gene TRBV11-2 combines with J gene TRBJ1-2; D possibly corresponds to TRBD1 (5 bases). CDR3 size: 13 residues. CDR1 and CDR2 from the germline V gene are SGHAT and FQNNGV. The V gene lost 6 bases and the J gene lost 8 bases, with 16 bases spanning the gap. CDR3 region: CASSLGRVSGYTF. DNA for the CDR3: TGTGCCAGCAGTCTGGGCAGGGTGAGCGGCTACACCTTC.

The chain carries TRBV7-8 and TRBJ2-3, with D unresolved. The CDR3 contains 16 residues. The germline CDR1 and CDR2 sequences are SGHVS and FQNEAQ. Trimming shortened V by 5 bases and J by 0 bases, and 15 bases separated the two germline ends. Here the CDR3 DNA reads TGTGCCAGCAGCCGCCTCCCCAGATCTAGCACAGATACGCAGTATTTT. As protein: CASSRLPRSSTDTQYF.

The chain is built from TRBV7-9 and TRBJ2-5; tentatively, D is TRBD2 (6 bases). CDR3 length: 15 residues. V was clipped by 5 bases and J by 7 bases, with 20 bases between them. In germline, CDR1 is SEHNR, CDR2 FQNEAQ (reference sequence). The CDR3 DNA reads as TGTGCCAGCAGCCCGACTCGAGGGGCCGGGGGGACCCAGTACTTC. The encoded protein is CASSPTRGAGGTQYF.

The CDR3 bases are TGTGCCAGCAGACGACAGGTTACCGGGGAGCTGTTTTTT. Protein sequence: CASRRQVTGELFF. This chain uses TRBV5-6 with TRBJ2-2, with a possible D match to TRBD1 (6 bases). This CDR3 comprises 13 residues. Germline V gene data show CDR1 as SGHDT and CDR2 as YYEEEE. Trimming pared 5 bases from V and 5 bases from J, leaving 10 bases between.

The chain is built from TRBV28 and TRBJ1-5; 8 positions agree with TRBD1. The CDR3 is 16 residues long. Trimming took 2 bases from V and 0 from J; bases not matched to a gene: 3. Germline CDR1 is MDHEN and CDR2 is SYDVKM. Here the CDR3 DNA reads TGTGCCAGCAGTTTAGGGACAGGTTATAGCAATCAGCCCCAGCATTTT. Protein: CASSLGTGYSNQPQHF.

The CDR3 DNA reads as TGTGCCAGCAGTTACCAGGGGCGCGAAGCTTTCTTT. It is translated as CASSYQGREAFF. This chain connects TRBV6-6 to TRBJ1-1, with a tentative D call TRBD1 (6 bases). The germline V gene encodes CDR1 MNHNY and CDR2 SVGAGI (reference sequence). V was clipped by 2 bases and J by 8 bases, with 9 bases between them. This CDR3 comprises 12 residues.